Below are 26 T cell receptor beta chains sequenced from a single sample in a study of blood T cell repertoires in COVID-19. Profiled with immunoSEQ multiplex PCR; TCRdb holds only in-frame clones, not every one. The sample records more than 85,000 clones, around 86% being singletons. What was sequenced was peripheral blood. The source of these receptors is a man aged 50 or older with acute or convalescent COVID-19.

This sequence joins TRBV6-5 and TRBJ2-1; D might be TRBD1 (5 bases). CDR3 length: 15 residues. Germline CDR1 reads MNHEY; CDR2 reads SVGAGI. V dropped 4 bases and J dropped 0 bases, with 10 bases sitting between them. CDR3 DNA: TGTGCCAGCAGTTCTACAGGAAGCTCCTACAATGAGCAGTTCTTC. This sequence encodes CASSSTGSSYNEQFF.

Ten or more counts support this clone. CDR3 sequence reads: CASSQEEVAATYEQYF. The CDR3 bases are TGCGCCAGCAGCCAAGAAGAAGTAGCGGCAACCTACGAGCAGTACTTC. The gene calls are TRBV4-1 and TRBJ2-7, with a possible D match to TRBD2 (6 bases). V gave up 0 bases and J gave up 2 bases, with 14 bases separating them. Germline-derived CDR1 and CDR2 are MGHRA and YSYEKL. The CDR3 has 16 residues.

The genes are TRBV5-6 and TRBJ2-5; TRBD2 agrees at 9 bases. The junction had 16 bases not matched to a gene; V was cut back by 3 bases and J by 7 bases. The length of the CDR3 is 17 residues. Per the germline V gene, CDR1 is SGHDT and CDR2 is YYEEEE. In DNA form, the CDR3 reads TGTGCCAGCAGCTCCTGGGGTAGCGGGGGTTCCTCGGGGACCCAGTACTTC. Encoded protein: CASSSWGSGGSSGTQYF.

The chain employs TRBV5-5 and TRBJ2-5, with D maybe TRBD2 (6 bases). The CDR3 covers 13 residues. Deletions cut 4 bases from V and 4 bases from J, with 11 bases between. The V gene's germline CDR1 is SGHKS and CDR2 YYEKEE (reference sequence). CDR3 DNA sequence: TGTGCCAGCAGCCCAGGAGGGGCAGAGACCCAGTACTTC. Translation: CASSPGGAETQYF.

J is TRBJ1-4 and V is TRBV6-2 or TRBV6-3; the match to TRBD1 covers 10 bases. Germline V gives CDR1 MNHEY, CDR2 SVGEGT. Trimming cost V 6 bases and J 4 bases; bases outside gene matches: 5. The CDR3 contains 15 residues. The CDR3 reads CASSPWTGGNEKLFF. The DNA for the CDR3 is TGTGCCAGCAGCCCCTGGACAGGGGGTAATGAAAAACTGTTTTTT.

The rearrangement uses TRBV18 and TRBJ1-3, with D perhaps TRBD1 (5 bases). This CDR3 contains 15 residues. Germline CDR1 is KGHSH and CDR2 is LQKENI. Trimming pared 2 bases from V and 1 base from J, leaving 9 bases between. CDR3 in amino acids: CASSPSDSSGNTIYF. As DNA, the CDR3 is TGTGCCAGCTCACCAAGCGACAGTTCTGGAAACACCATATATTTT.

In DNA form, the CDR3 reads TGCGCCAGCAGCTTGGAACAGCGGGGAGAGACCCAGTACTTC. Its translation is CASSLEQRGETQYF. The rearrangement uses TRBV5-1 and TRBJ2-5; 7 bases line up with TRBD2. This CDR3 contains 14 residues. Germline assignment: CDR1 SGHRS and CDR2 YFSETQ. Trimming took 0 bases from V and 4 from J; bases not matched to a gene: 3.

The chain has TRBV28 and TRBJ1-5, with a tentative D call TRBD1 (6 bases). The germline V gene has CDR1 MDHEN and CDR2 SYDVKM. The CDR3 covers 15 residues. V lost 5 bases to trimming and J lost 0 bases, with 11 bases between them. The CDR3 protein is CASSTGQYSNQPQHF. CDR3 nucleotide sequence: TGTGCCAGCAGTACTGGACAGTATAGCAATCAGCCCCAGCATTTT.

The chain recombines TRBV6-5 with TRBJ1-5; D is undetermined. The germline V and J ends were trimmed by 6 bases and 7 bases, with 10 bases remaining between them. The CDR3 consists of 12 residues. The V gene's germline CDR1 is MNHEY and CDR2 SVGAGI. CDR3 bases: TGTGCCAGCAGCCTTGACACCCAGCCCCAGCATTTT. This encodes CASSLDTQPQHF.

The chain links TRBV7-9 to TRBJ2-3; D possibly corresponds to TRBD1 (6 bases). Deletions cut 5 bases from V and 5 bases from J, with 26 bases between. The germline gives CDR1 SEHNR, CDR2 FQNEAQ (reference sequence). This CDR3 has 18 amino acids. In DNA, the CDR3 is TGTGCCAGCAGCGTAATCCCCCGGACAGAAACGAAGAAAGATACGCAGTATTTT. Translated, it gives CASSVIPRTETKKDTQYF. The variable domain in full, with the rest retrieved from reference TRBV7-9 and TRBJ2-3, is DTGVSQNPRHKITKRGQNVTFRCDPISEHNRLYWYRQTLGQGPEFLTYFQNEAQLEKSRLLSDRFSAERPKGSFSTLEIQRTEQGDSAMYLCASSVIPRTETKKDTQYFGPGTRLTVL.

This chain joins TRBV12-3 or TRBV12-4 and TRBJ2-7; D is ambiguous. The CDR3 length is 12 residues. V lost 4 bases and J lost 4, with 8 bases in between. The CDR3 here is CASSSTQYEQYF. In DNA form, the CDR3 reads TGTGCCAGCAGTTCGACTCAGTACGAGCAGTACTTC.

The V gene is TRBV6-6, the J gene TRBJ2-6; D possibly uses TRBD1 or TRBD2 (6 bases each). CDR3 length: 17 amino acids. V lost 5 bases, J lost 0 bases, and 14 bases lay in between. The germline V gene has CDR1 MNHNY and CDR2 SVGAGI (reference sequence). The CDR3 region is CASSRGTSVSGANVLTF. CDR3 in DNA: TGTGCCAGCAGTCGCGGGACATCGGTCTCTGGGGCCAACGTCCTGACTTTC.

This sequence joins TRBV5-4 and TRBJ2-5; D unresolved. The length of the CDR3 is 13 residues. Germline CDR1 reads SGHNT; CDR2 reads YYREEE (reference sequence). V shed 4 bases and J shed 1 base, with 8 bases lying between them. The CDR3 DNA follows: TGTGCCAGCAGCCTTCTCCCCCAAGAGACCCAGTACTTC. Translation: CASSLLPQETQYF.

This clone has just one count. The rearrangement uses TRBV5-1 and TRBJ2-7, with D tentatively TRBD2 (5 bases). Germline-derived CDR1 and CDR2 are SGHRS and YFSETQ. The CDR3 covers 12 residues. V was clipped by 4 bases and J by 3 bases, with 8 bases between them. The CDR3 sequence: CASSPRDYEQYF. CDR3 bases: TGCGCCAGCAGCCCCCGGGACTACGAGCAGTACTTC.

The gene calls are TRBV18 and TRBJ1-2; 9 positions agree with TRBD1. This CDR3 has 14 amino acids. The V and J ends lost 3 bases and 5 bases, in that order; junction bases with no gene match: 4. Germline values: CDR1 KGHSH, CDR2 LQKENI. The CDR3 reads CASSPGTGSYGYTF. CDR3 nucleotide sequence: TGTGCCAGCTCACCTGGGACAGGGTCGTATGGCTACACCTTC.

This chain uses TRBV11-2 with TRBJ2-1; 7 nucleotides line up with TRBD2. Trimming took 7 bases from V and 2 from J; bases not matched to a gene: 8. Germline V gene data show CDR1 as SGHAT and CDR2 as FQNNGV. The CDR3 spans 15 residues. The DNA for the CDR3 is TGTGCCAGCACCGCGTTTGGGGGGGCCTACAATGAGCAGTTCTTC. Amino acid sequence: CASTAFGGAYNEQFF.

The chain joins TRBV6-6 to TRBJ2-1; D remains unclear. The CDR3 contains 11 residues. The ends were cut back, 7 bases at V and 7 bases at J, with 8 bases in the middle. Germline V CDR1 and CDR2: MNHNY, SVGAGI (reference sequence). The CDR3 protein is CASTLQNEQFF. The CDR3, as DNA: TGTGCCAGCACCCTACAGAATGAGCAGTTCTTC.

As regards this clone: Compared with germline, one end of the junction differs, possibly owing to a read error. The chain joins TRBV10-3 to TRBJ2-5; D is uncertain. The CDR3 consists of 13 residues. Germline lookup yields CDR1 ENHRY and CDR2 SYGVKD. CDR3 loop: CAIMSDHQETQYF. The CDR3 DNA reads as TGTGCCATCATGAGCGACCACCAGGAGACCCAGTACTTC.

The J gene is TRBJ1-5, the V gene TRBV19; TRBD1 agrees at 9 bases. The length of the CDR3 is 16 residues. CDR1 is LNHDA, CDR2 SQIVND, per germline (reference sequence). Unmatched junction bases numbered 9, after V lost 5 bases and J lost 4 bases. CDR3 in amino acids: CASSVLDRGRNQPQHF. DNA for the CDR3: TGTGCCAGTAGTGTCCTGGACAGGGGCCGGAATCAGCCCCAGCATTTT.

This chain uses TRBV7-8 with TRBJ2-1, with TRBD2 as a possible D gene (6 bases). This CDR3 has 18 amino acids. V gave up 1 base and J gave up 0 bases, with 16 bases separating them. The V gene's germline CDR1 is SGHVS and CDR2 FQNEAQ. The CDR3 DNA is TGTGCCAGCAGCTTAGTAGGTAGCGGCTTCCGCTCCTACAATGAGCAGTTCTTC. This translates into CASSLVGSGFRSYNEQFF.

The chain uses TRBV28 and TRBJ1-1; perhaps TRBD1 as D (5 bases). The CDR3 is 14 residues long. V gave up 6 bases and J gave up 6 bases, with 17 bases separating them. Per germline, CDR1 MDHEN and CDR2 SYDVKM. The CDR3, as DNA: TGTGCCAGCAGCCCTGGGGGGATCCGTTCTGAAGCTTTCTTT. Protein: CASSPGGIRSEAFF.

This chain links TRBV13 with TRBJ1-6; D is uncertain. The V gene lost 0 bases and the J gene lost 7 bases, with 7 bases spanning the gap. The germline CDR1 and CDR2 sequences are PRHDT and FYEKMQ (reference sequence). The CDR3 contains 14 residues. The CDR3 protein is CASSLGGGNSPLHF. The CDR3 DNA reads TGTGCCAGCAGCTTAGGTGGCGGCAATTCACCCCTCCACTTT. Using reference TRBV13 and TRBJ1-6 for the parts outside the CDR3, the full variable domain is AAGVIQSPRHLIKEKRETATLKCYPIPRHDTVYWYQQGPGQDPQFLISFYEKMQSDKGSIPDRFSAQQFSDYHSELNMSSLELGDSALYFCASSLGGGNSPLHFGNGTRLTVT.

The V call is TRBV7-6, the J call TRBJ2-5, with D unresolved. This CDR3 is 17 amino acids long. V dropped 0 bases and J dropped 0 bases, with 14 bases sitting between them. Per germline, CDR1 SGHVS and CDR2 FNYEAQ. The CDR3 DNA reads TGTGCCAGCAGCTTAGCAGTTGCCGCTAAGTACCAAGAGACCCAGTACTTC. Protein product: CASSLAVAAKYQETQYF.

The chain has TRBV27 and TRBJ2-1; TRBD2 matches 7 bases. With 2 bases clipped from V and 1 base from J, the junction kept 11 bases outside the gene matches. Germline V gene lookup returns CDR1 MNHEY and CDR2 SMNVEV (reference sequence). CDR3 size: 18 residues. CDR3 coding DNA: TGTGCCAGCAGTTTACACACGGGGAGGGTTCGGTCCTACAATGAGCAGTTCTTC. It is translated as CASSLHTGRVRSYNEQFF.

The V gene is TRBV7-9, the J gene TRBJ2-3; 7 positions match TRBD2. The V gene end was trimmed by 10 bases and the J gene end by 3 bases; junction bases not matched to a gene: 22. Germline CDR1 and CDR2: SEHNR and FQNEAQ (reference sequence). The CDR3 is made up of 18 amino acids. The CDR3 DNA reads TGTGCCACCGGACCCGGACCCCCCCGAGGCGGGAGTACAGATACGCAGTATTTT. Amino acid sequence: CATGPGPPRGGSTDTQYF. The whole variable domain, filled in from reference TRBV7-9 and TRBJ2-3, reads DTGVSQNPRHKITKRGQNVTFRCDPISEHNRLYWYRQTLGQGPEFLTYFQNEAQLEKSRLLSDRFSAERPKGSFSTLEIQRTEQGDSAMYLCATGPGPPRGGSTDTQYFGPGTRLTVL.

This sequence joins TRBV9 and TRBJ1-1; maybe TRBD1 (6 bases). CDR3 length: 15 residues. V was shortened by 0 bases and J by 6 bases, with 15 bases between the two germline ends. The germline gives CDR1 SGDLS, CDR2 YYNGEE. This chain's CDR3 is CASSVEVWGRAEAFF. The CDR3 nucleotides are TGTGCCAGCAGCGTAGAAGTGTGGGGGCGGGCTGAAGCTTTCTTT. Filled out from reference TRBV9 and TRBJ1-1, the complete variable domain reads DSGVTQTPKHLITATGQRVTLRCSPRSGDLSVYWYQQSLDQGLQFLIQYYNGEERAKGNILERFSAQQFPDLHSELNLSSLELGDSALYFCASSVEVWGRAEAFFGQGTRLTVV.